Detailed here is one T cell receptor beta chain. Its matching antigen is unknown. cDNA was produced in eight separate reactions per sample. With the 5' RACE reads reprocessed, TCRdb shows one record per CDR3 protein and no DNA. This listing includes just over 300,000 distinct CDR3 sequences. Germline-derived CDR1 and CDR2 are DFQATT and SNEGSKA (reference sequence). This CDR3 comprises 17 residues. This sample was taken from a study of monozygotic twins with inflammatory bowel disease. Study-wide points: Ultimately, a single strong signal or clonotype associated with IBD was not supported. The authors could not tell different T cell subtypes apart.

The sequence derives from a human donor with ulcerative colitis or Crohn's disease, or a healthy co-twin of an affected twin (not recorded which). The source material was blood. The rearrangement joins TRBV20-1 to TRBJ1-2; the D call from TCRdb, TRBD1, cannot be confirmed without DNA. The CDR3 here is CSANAPLGDSPLAGYTF.